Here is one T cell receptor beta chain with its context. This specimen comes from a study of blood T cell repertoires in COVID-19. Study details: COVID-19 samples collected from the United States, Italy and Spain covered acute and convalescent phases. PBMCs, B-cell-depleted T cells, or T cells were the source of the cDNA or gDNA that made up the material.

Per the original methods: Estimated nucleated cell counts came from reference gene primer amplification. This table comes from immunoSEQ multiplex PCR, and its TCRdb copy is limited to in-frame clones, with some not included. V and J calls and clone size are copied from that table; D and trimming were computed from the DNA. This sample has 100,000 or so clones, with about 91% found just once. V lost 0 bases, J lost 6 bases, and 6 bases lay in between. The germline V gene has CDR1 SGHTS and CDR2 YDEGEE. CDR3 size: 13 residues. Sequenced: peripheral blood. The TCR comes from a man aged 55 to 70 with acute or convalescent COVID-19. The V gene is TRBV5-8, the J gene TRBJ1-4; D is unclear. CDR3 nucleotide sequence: TGTGCCAGCAGCTTGGGCGTGGATGAAAAACTGTTTTTT. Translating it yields CASSLGVDEKLFF.